What follows is one TCR beta chain and its context. The antigen is not known. This specimen comes from a study of Ad26.COV2.S vaccination and SARS-CoV-2 variants. General observations from the study: The study found higher spike-specific TCR breadth in vaccine than placebo recipients. Non-spike TCR breadth did not differ much between vaccine and placebo recipients. Using TCR breadth and depth analyses may have led to underestimated total T cell responses.

Only in-frame clones appear in the TCRdb table, and some are missing; sequencing was by immunoSEQ multiplex PCR. The profile covers just over 350,000 clones, with 92% appearing a single time and 3.9% taken by the ten largest. The CDR3 loop spans 13 amino acids. Germline V lookup: CDR1 KGHSH, CDR2 LQKENI. Trimming stripped 6 bases from V and 4 bases from J, with 13 bases between. The input for sequencing was peripheral blood, taken after recovery from COVID-19. The sequence was obtained from a human donor who had recovered from COVID-19. The chain carries TRBV18 and TRBJ2-7, with D unclear. The CDR3 DNA sequence: TGTGCCAGCTCCCAAGGACCCGGATACGAGCAGTACTTC. Residues: CASSQGPGYEQYF.